This T cell receptor (beta chain) was retrieved from a study of blood T cell repertoires in COVID-19 (TCRdb year 2020). In terms of the full investigation: Collaborator samples came from the United States, Italy and Spain and covered acute and convalescent phases of COVID-19. The material from the prospective study consisted of cDNA or gDNA derived from T cells, B-cell-depleted T cells, or PBMCs. Deeply sampled blood TCRbeta repertoires from subjects exposed to, actively infected with, or recovered from COVID-19 were included in the dataset. The repertoires were made available in a free public database intended to serve as a resource for research on the immune response to SARS-CoV-2. The samples were drawn from the first 160 participants of the ongoing ImmuneRACE study and from 1,254 subjects provided by 6 global collaborators. Nearly every sample came with metadata listing a de-identified subject ID, COVID-19 status, age in years and sex. HLA class I and class II types, where available, came from metadata supplied by the sample provider rather than from assay-based typing.

One collaborating source in Seattle enrolled patients while the patients were actively infected and followed the patients over time throughout the course of disease. Each collaborating institution followed its own protocols to collect whole blood in K2EDTA tubes. For TCRbeta analysis, collaborators shipped samples in one of three forms: frozen whole blood, isolated PBMCs, or DNA extracted from either of those sample types. Remarks on this clone: Its antigen is unknown. Per-base qualities were not stored, and no clone one base away is much larger.

TCRbeta CDR3 regions were amplified from genomic DNA using the immunoSEQ Assay, a bias-controlled multiplex PCR. The study's own analysis went as follows. The number of nucleated cells in each sample was estimated by amplification of reference gene primers within the assay. Sequence reads were collapsed and filtered to measure the absolute abundance of every unique TCRbeta CDR3 rearrangement. Productive Simpson clonality was computed per sample as the square root of Simpson's diversity index over productive rearrangements. TCRdb retrieved this table from immuneACCESS and kept in-frame rearrangements only. Not all clones are present; in checked studies, unresolved V genes account for under half, and no reason is known for the remainder. Clonal size and the V and J genes are those of that table, whereas D and trimming came from the DNA. In all, the sample holds 250,000 or so clones, and approximately 91% of those were seen once. The ten top clones hold about 0.79% of the sample.

Beyond this particular receptor, the publication reports: How much clinical and demographic metadata was included differed by source and by participant, and the metadata was provided uncurated.

The CDR1 and CDR2 encoded by the germline V gene are KGHSH and LQKENI. Spanning cysteine to phenylalanine, the CDR3 consists of 14 amino acids. The retained sequence is limited to the CDR3, 42 bases, with the frame set at the first base. V and J are truncated by 5 bases and 3 bases respectively, leaving an intervening sequence of 13 bases. The chain employs TRBV18 and TRBJ1-1; TRBD1 might be the D gene, on 5 matching bases. The receptor was derived from a man between 25 and 39 years old with COVID-19, enrolled during active disease. What was sequenced was peripheral blood. CDR3 reads: CASSSSGGDTEAFF. The nucleotide sequence is given as TGTGCCAGCTCATCTTCGGGAGGGGACACTGAAGCTTTCTTT.